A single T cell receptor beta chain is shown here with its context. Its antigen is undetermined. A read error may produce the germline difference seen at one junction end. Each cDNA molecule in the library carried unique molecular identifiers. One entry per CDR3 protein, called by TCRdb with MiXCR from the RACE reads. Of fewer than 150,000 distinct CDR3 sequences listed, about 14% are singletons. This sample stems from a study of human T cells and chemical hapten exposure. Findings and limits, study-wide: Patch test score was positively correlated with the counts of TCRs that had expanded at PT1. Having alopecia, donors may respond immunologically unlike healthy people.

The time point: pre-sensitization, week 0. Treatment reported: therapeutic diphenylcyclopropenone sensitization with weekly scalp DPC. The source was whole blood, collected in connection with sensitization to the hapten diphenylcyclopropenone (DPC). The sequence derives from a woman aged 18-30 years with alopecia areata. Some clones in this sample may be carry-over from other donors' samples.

CDR3 amino acids: CASSGDSTNTQYF. The CDR3 coding sequence is TGTGCCAGCAGTGGAGACAGCACAAATACGCAGTATTTT. The chain couples TRBV2 to TRBJ2-3; possible D gene TRBD1, 5 bases. Looked up from germline, CDR1 is SNHLY and CDR2 is FYNNEI. This CDR3 spans 13 amino acids.